The next 19 T cell receptor beta chains were all read from a single sample in a study of T cell responses to AZD1222 COVID-19 vaccine. Here immunoSEQ multiplex PCR was the method, and the copy in TCRdb shows in-frame clones only, minus some. The sample includes about 120,000 clones, approximately 92% of them seen just once. The sample consisted of peripheral blood, taken 28 days after the second dose of the MenACWY control vaccine. The receptors come from an adult who received the MenACWY meningococcal vaccine as a control.

This chain connects TRBV4-2 to TRBJ1-4; the D is unclear. The CDR3 loop spans 15 amino acids. Germline V gives CDR1 LGHNA, CDR2 YNFKEQ. V lost 0 bases and J lost 4, with 9 bases in between. The CDR3 DNA reads TGTGCCAGCAGCCAAGATCGGCGGTTTAATGAAAAACTGTTTTTT. Protein: CASSQDRRFNEKLFF.

The CDR3 nucleotides are TGTGCCAGCAGTGAATTTAGGGACGGGACCCAGTACTTC. Translated, it gives CASSEFRDGTQYF. V usage is TRBV6-1 and J usage is TRBJ2-5; D may match TRBD1 or TRBD2 (5 bases each). The CDR3 runs to 13 residues. Trimming cost V 2 bases and J 7 bases, with 11 bases left between them. Per germline, CDR1 MNHNS and CDR2 SASEGT.

V and J are TRBV11-3 and TRBJ1-6; perhaps TRBD1 as D (6 bases). Germline V gene sequence: CDR1 SGHNT, CDR2 YENEEA. The CDR3 is made up of 14 amino acids. Trimming removed 5 bases from V and 7 bases from J, with 12 bases in between. This CDR3 reads CASSQGNWNSPLHF. The CDR3 bases are TGTGCCAGCAGCCAGGGGAATTGGAATTCACCCCTCCACTTT.

In this sample, this clone turned up once. V is TRBV2 and J is TRBJ1-1; 7 bases fit TRBD1. The germline gives CDR1 SNHLY, CDR2 FYNNEI. J lost 5 bases, V lost 3 bases, and 6 bases had no gene match. This CDR3 has 14 amino acids. The CDR3 nucleotides read TGTGCCAGCAGTGACAGGGGGTCAAGAACTGAAGCTTTCTTT. Translated, it gives CASSDRGSRTEAFF. Full variable domain (remainder filled in from reference TRBV2 and TRBJ1-1): EPEVTQTPSHQVTQMGQEVILRCVPISNHLYFYWYRQILGQKVEFLVSFYNNEISEKSEIFDDQFSVERPDGSNFTLKIRSTKLEDSAMYFCASSDRGSRTEAFFGQGTRLTVV.

The CDR3 DNA reads as TGTGCCAGCAGTTTGGGCAGGGGTGATTCACCCCTCCACTTT. It translates to CASSLGRGDSPLHF. V usage is TRBV28 and J usage is TRBJ1-6, with TRBD1 as a possible D gene (6 bases). Trimming removed 3 bases at V and 8 bases at J, with 11 bases between. CDR1 MDHEN and CDR2 SYDVKM come from the germline V gene. The CDR3 totals 14 residues.

The rearrangement uses TRBV10-2 and TRBJ2-2; 12 bases are a match to TRBD2. Per germline, CDR1 WSHSY and CDR2 SAAADI. The CDR3 contains 18 residues. V shed 10 bases, J shed 3 bases, and the junction held 15 bases outside the gene matches. CDR3 in amino acids: CATQTTASGGAYTGELFF. CDR3 DNA: TGCGCCACCCAAACTACGGCTAGCGGGGGGGCCTACACCGGGGAGCTGTTTTTT.

This chain joins TRBV25-1 and TRBJ1-2; D is unresolved. The CDR3 is 15 residues long. The germline V gene has CDR1 MGHDK and CDR2 SYGVNS. The ends were cut back, 2 bases at V and 5 bases at J, with 15 bases in the middle. The CDR3 DNA sequence: TGTGCCAGCAGTGAAGCCGGACGAAGATATTATGGCTACACCTTC. Translated: CASSEAGRRYYGYTF.

This sequence joins TRBV28 and TRBJ1-5; 7 bases fit TRBD1. Germline V gene data show CDR1 as MDHEN and CDR2 as SYDVKM. This CDR3 spans 17 amino acids. The V and J ends lost 1 base and 0 bases, in that order; junction bases with no gene match: 6. The CDR3 loop reads CASSLFRGQYSNQPQHF. CDR3 DNA: TGTGCCAGCAGTTTATTCAGGGGACAGTATAGCAATCAGCCCCAGCATTTT.

The rearrangement uses TRBV7-8 and TRBJ1-6; D not certain. CDR3 size: 17 residues. The germline V gene has CDR1 SGHVS and CDR2 FQNEAQ. V lost 2 bases and J 3 bases, leaving 14 bases between the germline ends. CDR3 sequence: CASSLIREHYYNSPLHF. DNA for the CDR3: TGTGCCAGCAGCTTAATCCGGGAACACTACTATAATTCACCCCTCCACTTT.

This clone was recorded a few times. This sequence joins TRBV5-1 and TRBJ2-3, with 10 bases matching TRBD2. This CDR3 is built from 15 residues. CDR1 is SGHRS and CDR2 is YFSETQ in the germline V gene. After removal of 4 bases from V and 2 bases from J, the junction contained 4 bases not matched to a gene. The CDR3 loop is CASSPGTSVTDTQYF. The CDR3, as DNA: TGCGCCAGCAGCCCTGGGACTAGCGTCACAGATACGCAGTATTTT. Full variable domain (missing parts from reference TRBV5-1 and TRBJ2-3): KAGVTQTPRYLIKTRGQQVTLSCSPISGHRSVSWYQQTPGQGLQFLFEYFSETQRNKGNFPGRFSGRQFSNSRSEMNVSTLELGDSALYLCASSPGTSVTDTQYFGPGTRLTVL.

The rearrangement links TRBV10-3 to TRBJ1-3; D not resolved. V was shortened by 0 bases and J by 3 bases, with 9 bases between the two germline ends. This CDR3 region has 15 residues. Germline CDR1 is ENHRY and CDR2 is SYGVKD. This CDR3 is CAISESTAVGNTIYF. CDR3 nucleotide sequence: TGTGCCATCAGTGAGTCGACGGCGGTTGGAAACACCATATATTTT.

V is TRBV5-6 and J is TRBJ1-2; D is ambiguous. The CDR3 totals 13 residues. Germline values: CDR1 SGHDT, CDR2 YYEEEE. The V and J ends lost 1 base and 4 bases respectively, with 8 bases between them. The CDR3 region is CASSLRLGYGYTF. DNA of the CDR3: TGTGCCAGCAGCTTGAGACTGGGCTATGGCTACACCTTC.

CDR3 in amino acids: CASSYVGDGTEAFF. Written as DNA, the CDR3 is TGTGCCAGCAGTTATGTAGGGGACGGGACTGAAGCTTTCTTT. V is TRBV6-2 or TRBV6-3 and J is TRBJ1-1; weak D call: TRBD1 (5 bases). The V gene lost 3 bases and the J gene lost 5 bases, with 13 bases spanning the gap. This CDR3 is 14 amino acids long. Germline CDR1 is MNHEY and CDR2 is SVGEGT.

The chain couples TRBV27 to TRBJ1-6, with 11 nucleotides matching TRBD1. This CDR3 region has 14 residues. Unmatched junction bases numbered 5, after V lost 6 bases and J lost 10 bases. Germline lookup yields CDR1 MNHEY and CDR2 SMNVEV (reference sequence). The CDR3 DNA reads as TGTGCCAGCAGACGGACAGGGGGCGTATCACCCCTCCACTTT. Its protein product is CASRRTGGVSPLHF.

The gene calls are TRBV27 and TRBJ1-2, with 7 bases lining up with TRBD1. In germline, CDR1 is MNHEY, CDR2 SMNVEV (reference sequence). This CDR3 has 13 amino acids. Trimming removed 6 bases from V and 3 bases from J; junction bases left unmatched: 4. The CDR3 sequence is CASSLTGDYGYTF. CDR3 DNA: TGTGCCAGCAGCCTAACAGGGGACTATGGCTACACCTTC.

The chain recombines TRBV7-2 with TRBJ2-5; D gene unclear. Trimming took off 6 bases at V and 5 bases at J, with 16 bases between the two ends. Looked up from germline, CDR1 is SGHTA and CDR2 is FQGNSA. CDR3 length: 14 amino acids. CDR3 protein: CASSRSSLVETQYF. DNA of the CDR3: TGTGCCAGCAGTCGCTCGTCGCTTGTCGAGACCCAGTACTTC.

The chain recombines TRBV24-1 with TRBJ2-7; TRBD2 is a possible D gene (6 bases). Germline CDR1 is KGHDR and CDR2 is SFDVKD. Trimming removed 6 bases at V and 6 bases at J, with 14 bases between. The CDR3 runs 13 residues. Written as DNA, the CDR3 is TGTGCCACCAGTCGAACCACTAGCCCCGAGCAGTACTTC. Amino acids: CATSRTTSPEQYF.

CDR3 in amino acids: CASSSWVNRVTGYTF. The CDR3 DNA is TGTGCCAGCAGTTCGTGGGTAAACAGGGTTACAGGCTACACCTTC. This rearrangement joins TRBV6-2 or TRBV6-3 to TRBJ1-2, with D possibly being TRBD1 (6 bases). The CDR3 extends over 15 amino acids. Germline CDR1 is MNHEY and CDR2 is SVGEGT. Trimming removed 4 bases at V and 8 bases at J, with 20 bases between.

The chain has TRBV29-1 and TRBJ1-2; D call uncertain. Germline V gives CDR1 SQVTM, CDR2 ANQGSEA. Trimming left V 0 bases short and J 0 bases short, with 8 bases between. This CDR3 is 14 amino acids long. In nucleotides, the CDR3 is TGCAGCGTTGAAGAGTGGCAGGCTAACTATGGCTACACCTTC. Amino acids: CSVEEWQANYGYTF. The full variable domain, completed using reference TRBV29-1 and TRBJ1-2, is SAVISQKPSRDICQRGTSLTIQCQVDSQVTMMFWYRQQPGQSLTLIATANQGSEATYESGFVIDKFPISRPNLTFSTLTVSNMSPEDSSIYLCSVEEWQANYGYTFGSGTRLTVV.